Listed below are T cell receptor beta chains from one sample, sequenced in a study of blood T cell repertoires in COVID-19. The method was immunoSEQ multiplex PCR; TCRdb's version includes in-frame clones alone and lacks a portion of them. The sample has hundreds of thousands of clones, 75% to 90% seen once; the top ten hold approximately 0.69%. The sequenced sample was peripheral blood. The receptors were sampled from a man aged 40-55 years with acute or convalescent COVID-19. Each CDR3 is given with its conserved first and last residue. D genes are given only for firm matches. Clone size is given for some rows only: seen once, a few or many times, or a class if the clone is expanded.

D,V,size,J,DNA,CDR3
TRBD1,TRBV18,once,TRBJ2-7,TGTGCCAGCTCACCAGACAGGGGTGGCTACGAGCAGTACTTC,CASSPDRGGYEQYF
TRBD1,TRBV24-1,NA,TRBJ1-5,TGTGCCACCAGCCGGACAGGGAGGAATCAGCCCCAGCATTTT,CATSRTGRNQPQHF
TRBD1,TRBV27,NA,TRBJ1-2,TGTGCCAGCAGTAGACAGGGGCCGGTAAACTATGGCTACACCTTC,CASSRQGPVNYGYTF
NA,TRBV13,once,TRBJ2-2,TGTGCCAGCAGCCCTGGGGGGGCAGGAACCGGGGAGCTGTTTTTT,CASSPGGAGTGELFF
NA,TRBV12-3/TRBV12-4,NA,TRBJ2-1,TGTGCCAGCAGTTTATTTGGGGGGGAGCAGTTCTTC,CASSLFGGEQFF
TRBD2,TRBV4-1,NA,TRBJ2-7,TGCGCCAGCAGCCAAGGTTGGGGACTAGCGGCATACGAGCAGTACTTC,CASSQGWGLAAYEQYF
NA,TRBV7-9,NA,TRBJ1-2,TGTGCCAGCGGCGGGGAGAACTATGGCTACACCTTC,CASGGENYGYTF
TRBD2,TRBV25-1,few,TRBJ2-7,TGTGCCAGCAGTGAATGGCTAGCGGGAGTAGGCTACGAGCAGTACTTC,CASSEWLAGVGYEQYF
TRBD2,TRBV24-1,NA,TRBJ2-1,TGTGCCACCCAAGTAGCGGGGGGGCCGGGTGAGCAGTTCTTC,CATQVAGGPGEQFF
NA,TRBV7-3,NA,TRBJ2-1,TGTGCCAGCAGCTTACGGCAGGGATCATACAATGAGCAGTTCTTC,CASSLRQGSYNEQFF
TRBD1,TRBV5-1,NA,TRBJ1-4,TGCGCCAGCAGCTCCAGGGGGACTAATGAAAAACTGTTTTTT,CASSSRGTNEKLFF
NA,TRBV5-1,few,TRBJ1-1,TGCGCCAGCAGCTGGGGGCCGGGTCGAAGCACTGAAGCTTTCTTT,CASSWGPGRSTEAFF
NA,TRBV4-2,NA,TRBJ1-2,TGTGCCAGCAGCCAAGACCCCGGAGCAGTGAACTATGGCTACACCTTC,CASSQDPGAVNYGYTF
TRBD1,TRBV19,NA,TRBJ1-1,TGTGCCAGTAGCCCCGGGACAGGGTGGACTGAAGCTTTCTTT,CASSPGTGWTEAFF
NA,TRBV4-1,NA,TRBJ1-1,TGCGCCAGCAGCCAGCCCCCCGAGGTGAACACTGAAGCTTTCTTT,CASSQPPEVNTEAFF
TRBD1,TRBV7-9,few,TRBJ1-5,TGTGCCAGCAGCGAGACTGGGACAGGGGCTTGGCAGCCCCAGCATTTT,CASSETGTGAWQPQHF
TRBD1,TRBV7-3,NA,TRBJ1-1,TGTGCCAGCAGCCCGGGACAGAGCACTGAAGCTTTCTTT,CASSPGQSTEAFF
NA,TRBV6-2/TRBV6-3,NA,TRBJ1-1,TGTGCCAGCAGTTATTTAGACGGACAGCTTGAAGCTTTCTTT,CASSYLDGQLEAFF
TRBD2,TRBV4-1,NA,TRBJ2-5,TGCGCCAGCAGCCCGGGACTAGCGGGAGGGGAGACCCAGTACTTC,CASSPGLAGGETQYF
TRBD1,TRBV5-6,NA,TRBJ1-2,TGTGCCAGCAGCGTCGGGACAGCCGCTTACTATGGCTACACCTTC,CASSVGTAAYYGYTF
TRBD2,TRBV5-4,NA,TRBJ2-7,TGTGCCAGCAGCTTGAGCGGGGGGAGCTCCTACGAGCAGTACTTC,CASSLSGGSSYEQYF
NA,TRBV2,NA,TRBJ2-6,TGTGCCAGCAGTGAAGAGGGGCCTGGGGCCAACGTCCTGACTTTC,CASSEEGPGANVLTF
TRBD1,TRBV10-1,NA,TRBJ2-5,TGCGCCAGCAGTGAGTCGGGACAGCCGCAAGAGACCCAGTACTTC,CASSESGQPQETQYF
NA,TRBV5-4,NA,TRBJ2-7,TGTGCCAGCAGCTCCGGGGGGCTCTCCTACGAGCAGTACTTC,CASSSGGLSYEQYF
NA,TRBV2,NA,TRBJ2-5,TGTGCCAGCACAACGGATGGGAGGTCCGCCGAGACCCAGTACTTC,CASTTDGRSAETQYF
NA,TRBV27,NA,TRBJ1-5,TGTGCCAGCAGTTATACAGGGAAATGGGCCGGGGAGCCCCAGCATTTT,CASSYTGKWAGEPQHF
NA,TRBV5-1,NA,TRBJ2-7,TGCGCCAGCAGCTTGCAAGGGGGTGCGTCGGGGGAGCAGTACTTC,CASSLQGGASGEQYF
NA,TRBV12-3/TRBV12-4,NA,TRBJ1-1,TGTGCCACGTCGGGGAGGTCTGAAGCTTTCTTT,CATSGRSEAFF
TRBD2,TRBV12-3/TRBV12-4,once,TRBJ2-5,TGTGCCAGCAGTGCGGGAGGACAGACCCAGTACTTC,CASSAGGQTQYF
TRBD1,TRBV6-5,few,TRBJ1-1,TGTGCCACTAGGGGGCATGGCACTGAAGCTTTCTTT,CATRGHGTEAFF
NA,TRBV6-2/TRBV6-3,NA,TRBJ2-3,TGTGCCAGCAGCCACTTAGCGGCGCCCTCCACAGATACGCAGTATTTT,CASSHLAAPSTDTQYF
NA,TRBV30,NA,TRBJ2-2,TGTGCCTGGACCGGCGGGGTTCACACCGGGGAGCTGTTTTTT,CAWTGGVHTGELFF
TRBD1,TRBV19,NA,TRBJ2-7,TGTGCCAGTAGTCCAAGGACAGGGCAGGTCTACGAGCAGTACTTC,CASSPRTGQVYEQYF
TRBD1,TRBV7-8,NA,TRBJ2-2,TGTGCCAGCAGCGCCGGACAGGCGAACACCGGGGAGCTGTTTTTT,CASSAGQANTGELFF
TRBD2,TRBV3-1/TRBV3-2,NA,TRBJ2-2,TGTGCCAGCAGCCCCCCTAGCGGGGTATCGAACACCGGGGAGCTGTTTTTT,CASSPPSGVSNTGELFF
NA,TRBV12-3/TRBV12-4,NA,TRBJ2-7,TGTGCCAGCAAATACCGGGACTCCTACGAGCAGTACTTC,CASKYRDSYEQYF
NA,TRBV4-2,NA,TRBJ2-1,TGTGCCAGCAGCCAAATCGGGTACAATGAGCAGTTCTTC,CASSQIGYNEQFF
NA,TRBV29-1,many,TRBJ1-1,TGCAGCGTGAACAGTAACACTGAAGCTTTCTTT,CSVNSNTEAFF
NA,TRBV7-8,NA,TRBJ1-6,TGTGCCAGCAGCATAACCATTAGCTCCTATAATTCACCCCTCCACTTT,CASSITISSYNSPLHF
TRBD1,TRBV27,NA,TRBJ1-6,TGTGCCAGCAGTATACAGGGGGTAGGGAATTCACCCCTCCACTTT,CASSIQGVGNSPLHF
NA,TRBV19,NA,TRBJ2-5,TGTGCCAGTAGTGGTGGCACCGCGGGGGAGACCCAGTACTTC,CASSGGTAGETQYF